The 4 T cell receptor beta chains given below trace back to one sample, sequenced in a study of OX40 agonist ivuxolimab in advanced cancers. TCRdb keeps only in-frame clones here, not all; method: immunoSEQ multiplex PCR. The sample shows roughly 53,000 clones, approximately 84% of them seen only once. This specimen was CD4+ or CD8+ T cells sorted from blood, taken in a trial of the OX40 agonist ivuxolimab. The receptors here all came from an adult with an advanced solid tumor such as melanoma, head and neck, liver or kidney cancer.

The V and J genes are TRBV14 and TRBJ2-1; no reliable D call. The CDR3 runs to 12 residues. Germline V gives CDR1 SGHDN, CDR2 FVKESK. Trimming took 0 bases from V and 8 from J, leaving 5 bases between them. CDR3 sequence: CASSQDSHEQFF. CDR3 in DNA: TGTGCCAGCAGCCAAGATAGCCATGAGCAGTTCTTC.

CDR3 coding DNA: TGTGCCAGCATTCTGGAACTAGCGGGAGGGACCGGGGAGCTGTTTTTT. Amino acid sequence: CASILELAGGTGELFF. The chain combines TRBV2 with TRBJ2-2; 13 nucleotides agree with TRBD2. This CDR3 is 16 amino acids long. V lost 7 bases and J lost 5; bases outside the gene matches: 7. Germline values: CDR1 SNHLY, CDR2 FYNNEI.

In this sample, this clone turned up many times. Written as DNA, the CDR3 is TGCGCCAGCAGCTTGGCCCCCGCTACGGGTGAGACCCAGTACTTC. Its protein is CASSLAPATGETQYF. The chain carries TRBV5-1 and TRBJ2-5; no clear D. This CDR3 has 15 amino acids. Germline values: CDR1 SGHRS, CDR2 YFSETQ. V gave up 0 bases and J gave up 5 bases, with 14 bases separating them.

Only a few counts were recorded for this clone. This chain links TRBV5-1 with TRBJ2-3, with D possibly TRBD1 on 5 matching bases. Germline assignment: CDR1 SGHRS and CDR2 YFSETQ. The CDR3 length is 14 residues. The V gene lost 0 bases and the J gene lost 4 bases, with 9 bases spanning the gap. CDR3 amino acids: CASSLGGASDTQYF. For the CDR3, the DNA is TGCGCCAGCAGCTTGGGGGGCGCGTCAGATACGCAGTATTTT.